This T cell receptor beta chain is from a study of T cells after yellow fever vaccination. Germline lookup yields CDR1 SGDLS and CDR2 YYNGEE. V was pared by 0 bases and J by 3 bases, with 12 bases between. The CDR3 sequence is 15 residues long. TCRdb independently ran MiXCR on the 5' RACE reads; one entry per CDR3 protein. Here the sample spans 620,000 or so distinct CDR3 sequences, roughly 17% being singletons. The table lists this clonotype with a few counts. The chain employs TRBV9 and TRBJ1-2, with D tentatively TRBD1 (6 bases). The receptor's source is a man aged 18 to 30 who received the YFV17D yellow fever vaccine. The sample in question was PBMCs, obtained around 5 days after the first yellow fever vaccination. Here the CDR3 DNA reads TGTGCCAGCAGCGTAGCTACAGGGAATGACTATGGCTACACCTTC. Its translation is CASSVATGNDYGYTF. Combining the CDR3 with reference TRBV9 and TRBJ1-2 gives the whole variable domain DSGVTQTPKHLITATGQRVTLRCSPRSGDLSVYWYQQSLDQGLQFLIQYYNGEERAKGNILERFSAQQFPDLHSELNLSSLELGDSALYFCASSVATGNDYGYTFGSGTRLTVV.